This passage covers 30 T cell receptor beta chains from one sample sequenced in a study of CXCR3-negative and CXCR3-positive naive CD8 T cells (dated by TCRdb to the late 2010s). On the study overall, not on this receptor specifically: TRB CDR3s from CXCR3-positive naive cells showed higher hydrophobicity (lower Kidera factor 4), lower energy, and higher strength and volume indices than CXCR3-negative naive cells.

Instrument used: NextSeq 550. The Human TCR Profiling Kit (MiLaboratory) was used to make UMI-labeled 5' RACE TRB cDNA libraries. TCRdb reprocessed the reads and lists each CDR3 protein sequence as a single entry, with no DNA. The table for this sample lists around 160,000 distinct CDR3 sequences. In total, the top ten clones hold around 0.28% of the sample. Which antigens these TCRs recognize remains unknown. The sequenced sample consisted of naive CXCR3+ CD8+ T cells from blood. The cell subset or site tag for this specimen amounts to: CD45RO-CCR7+CD27+CD95- naive CD8+ T cells expressing CXCR3 (TNR3+). Receptor source: a human donor in good health. Some clones in this sample may be carry-over from other donors' samples.

The chain carries TRBV29-1 and TRBJ2-1; without DNA, the TCRdb call of TRBD1 cannot be checked. The V gene's germline CDR1 is SQVTM and CDR2 ANQGSEA. This CDR3 region has 17 residues. The CDR3 reads CSGEPLKQGWGAREQFF.

The chain links TRBV5-1 to TRBJ2-2; the TCRdb D gene call, TRBD2, has no DNA to confirm it. The CDR3 is 17 residues long. In germline, CDR1 is SGHRS, CDR2 YFSETQ. CDR3 in amino acids: CASSLALGGEEAGELFF.

The V call is TRBV2, the J call TRBJ1-4; lacking DNA, the TRBD1 call made by TCRdb goes unchecked. CDR3 size: 15 residues. Germline V gene sequence: CDR1 SNHLY, CDR2 FYNNEI. CDR3 loop: CASSEARGARQKLFF.

The CDR3: CASSLGGLSSSYEQYF. This chain links TRBV4-1 with TRBJ2-7; without DNA, the TCRdb call of TRBD2 cannot be checked. This CDR3 has 16 amino acids. CDR1 and CDR2 from the germline V gene are MGHRA and YSYEKL.

V gene TRBV7-9 combines with J gene TRBJ2-1; the D call of TRBD1 rests on TCRdb alone, since no DNA is present to check it. The V gene's germline CDR1 is SEHNR and CDR2 FQNEAQ (reference sequence). The CDR3 is made up of 16 amino acids. CDR3 in amino acids: CASGPDGGRTYNEQFF. Using reference TRBV7-9 and TRBJ2-1 for the parts outside the CDR3, the full variable domain is DTGVSQNPRHKITKRGQNVTFRCDPISEHNRLYWYRQTLGQGPEFLTYFQNEAQLEKSRLLSDRFSAERPKGSFSTLEIQRTEQGDSAMYLCASGPDGGRTYNEQFFGPGTRLTVL.

The chain couples TRBV30 to TRBJ1-2; the TRBD1 assignment by TCRdb is unverifiable without DNA. This CDR3 is 17 amino acids long. The germline gives CDR1 GTSNPN, CDR2 SVGIG (reference sequence). The CDR3 loop reads CAWSVPGLGGTNYGYTF.

V and J are TRBV6-5 and TRBJ2-3. CDR3 length equals 13 residues. Germline CDR1 reads MNHEY; CDR2 reads SVGAGI. The CDR3 here is CASRTLSTDTQYF.

The chain couples TRBV7-2 to TRBJ2-2. Per the germline V gene, CDR1 is SGHTA and CDR2 is FQGNSA. The CDR3 has 13 residues. The CDR3 loop is CASSLTHAWELFF. The full variable domain, rest sourced from reference TRBV7-2 and TRBJ2-2, is GAGVSQSPSNKVTEKGKDVELRCDPISGHTALYWYRQSLGQGLEFLIYFQGNSAPDKSGLPSDRFSAERTGGSVSTLTIQRTQQEDSAVYLCASSLTHAWELFFGEGSRLTVL.

This chain connects TRBV9 to TRBJ2-1; TCRdb lists TRBD2, though no DNA is available to test this call. The CDR3 is 15 residues long. The germline V gene has CDR1 SGDLS and CDR2 YYNGEE. This CDR3 reads CASSVGLAGANEQFF.

This chain joins TRBV3-1 and TRBJ2-2; the D gene TCRdb calls, TRBD1, cannot be checked with no DNA. The CDR3 totals 18 residues. CDR1 and CDR2 (germline): LGHDT, YNNKEL (reference sequence). CDR3 amino acids: CASSQVRDSYTGSGELFF.

This rearrangement joins TRBV7-3 to TRBJ2-2; as DNA is missing, the TRBD2 call by TCRdb cannot be tested. This CDR3 contains 21 residues. Germline V gives CDR1 SGHTA, CDR2 FQGTGA. The CDR3 loop is CASSLLGSRGLAGTNTGELFF. Together with reference TRBV7-3 and TRBJ2-2, the CDR3 gives the full variable domain: GAGVSQTPSNKVTEKGKYVELRCDPISGHTALYWYRQSLGQGPEFLIYFQGTGAADDSGLPNDRFFAVRPEGSVSTLKIQRTERGDSAVYLCASSLLGSRGLAGTNTGELFFGEGSRLTVL.

The rearrangement joins TRBV29-1 to TRBJ2-2; the D call from TCRdb, TRBD1, cannot be confirmed without DNA. The CDR3 is 14 amino acids. The germline V gene has CDR1 SQVTM and CDR2 ANQGSEA. The CDR3 region is CSGATGPGTGELFF.

The rearrangement links TRBV28 to TRBJ1-5. Per the germline V gene, CDR1 is MDHEN and CDR2 is SYDVKM. The length of the CDR3 is 17 residues. The CDR3 protein is CASSLYGGRYSNQPQHF.

The chain has TRBV3-1 and TRBJ2-2; the TCRdb call, TRBD2, lacks DNA for checking. Germline lookup yields CDR1 LGHDT and CDR2 YNNKEL (reference sequence). The CDR3 consists of 15 residues. CDR3 loop: CATVPWTRGTGELFF. The entire variable domain, with the rest obtained from reference TRBV3-1 and TRBJ2-2, is as follows: DTAVSQTPKYLVTQMGNDKSIKCEQNLGHDTMYWYKQDSKKFLKIMFSYNNKELIINETVPNRFSPKSPDKAHLNLHINSLELGDSAVYFCATVPWTRGTGELFFGEGSRLTVL.

V is TRBV5-5 and J is TRBJ2-7. The CDR3 is made up of 13 amino acids. Germline V gene sequence: CDR1 SGHKS, CDR2 YYEKEE (reference sequence). CDR3: CASSWTRGYEQYF.

The rearrangement links TRBV29-1 to TRBJ2-2; the TRBD1 assignment by TCRdb is unverifiable without DNA. The germline V gene encodes CDR1 SQVTM and CDR2 ANQGSEA. This CDR3 region has 15 residues. The CDR3 loop is CSVEGSDTNTGELFF.

This rearrangement joins TRBV6-2 or TRBV6-3 to TRBJ2-7; absent DNA, TCRdb's TRBD2 call cannot be checked. Germline CDR1 and CDR2: MNHEY and SVGEGT. This CDR3 has 14 amino acids. CDR3 sequence: CASSYAGPSYEQYF.

The chain recombines TRBV7-9 with TRBJ1-1; the D gene TCRdb calls, TRBD1, cannot be checked with no DNA. This CDR3 is built from 14 residues. Per the germline V gene, CDR1 is SEHNR and CDR2 is FQNEAQ (reference sequence). The CDR3 is CASSPGEWSTEAFF.

V gene TRBV4-1 combines with J gene TRBJ1-4. CDR1 is MGHRA and CDR2 is YSYEKL in the germline V gene. The CDR3 runs to 14 residues. Here the CDR3 reads CASSHRQDNEKLFF.

The chain uses TRBV3-1 and TRBJ1-3. This CDR3 is 16 amino acids long. CDR1 and CDR2 from the germline V gene are LGHDT and YNNKEL (reference sequence). This chain's CDR3 is CASSQDRVTGLNTIYF. The whole variable domain, remainder taken from reference TRBV3-1 and TRBJ1-3, is DTAVSQTPKYLVTQMGNDKSIKCEQNLGHDTMYWYKQDSKKFLKIMFSYNNKELIINETVPNRFSPKSPDKAHLNLHINSLELGDSAVYFCASSQDRVTGLNTIYFGEGSWLTVV.

CDR3 sequence reads: CASSATVDSYGELFF. The chain uses TRBV28 and TRBJ2-2; the TCRdb D gene call, TRBD1, has no DNA to confirm it. Germline V lookup: CDR1 MDHEN, CDR2 SYDVKM. This CDR3 is 15 amino acids long.

The chain couples TRBV7-9 to TRBJ1-1. Germline CDR1 SEHNR, CDR2 FQNEAQ (reference sequence). The CDR3 runs 13 residues. The CDR3 is CASSYGEWTEAFF.

The genes are TRBV12-3 or TRBV12-4 and TRBJ2-7; TCRdb picks TRBD1, but there is no DNA to check that call. The CDR3 loop spans 16 amino acids. CDR3 sequence: CASTTTSPGTAYEQYF.

The V and J genes are TRBV7-3 and TRBJ2-1; absent DNA, TCRdb's TRBD2 call cannot be checked. The CDR3 runs 14 residues. CDR1 is SGHTA and CDR2 is FQGTGA in the germline V gene. This CDR3 is CASSLGGSPDEQFF.

The genes are TRBV4-3 and TRBJ2-2; with no DNA, the TCRdb D assignment of TRBD1 cannot be verified. The CDR3 extends over 15 amino acids. CDR1 is LGHNA, CDR2 YSLEER, per germline. CDR3 loop: CASSPGTGGTGELFF.

The J gene is TRBJ2-7, the V gene TRBV5-4; TCRdb calls TRBD1, which cannot be checked without DNA. In germline, CDR1 is SGHNT, CDR2 YYREEE (reference sequence). The CDR3 totals 13 residues. The CDR3 is CASSIGRLNEQYF. The full variable domain, in which reference TRBV5-4 and TRBJ2-7 provide the parts outside the CDR3, is ETGVTQSPTHLIKTRGQQVTLRCSSQSGHNTVSWYQQALGQGPQFIFQYYREEENGRGNFPPRFSGLQFPNYSSELNVNALELDDSALYLCASSIGRLNEQYFGPGTRLTVT.

J is TRBJ1-1 and V is TRBV6-1; the D gene TCRdb calls, TRBD1, cannot be checked with no DNA. This CDR3 region has 15 residues. Per germline, CDR1 MNHNS and CDR2 SASEGT. The CDR3 sequence: CASSEQGDGGTEAFF.

V gene TRBV29-1 combines with J gene TRBJ2-7; TCRdb's D call, TRBD1, is unchecked because there is no DNA. Germline CDR1 reads SQVTM; CDR2 reads ANQGSEA. CDR3 length: 16 residues. CDR3 loop: CRSRRGGKTGPYEQYF.

This chain joins TRBV29-1 and TRBJ2-2. The germline V gene has CDR1 SQVTM and CDR2 ANQGSEA. The CDR3 has 15 residues. The CDR3 sequence: CSVGLAQPNTGELFF.

V and J are TRBV7-2 and TRBJ1-1. This CDR3 has 14 amino acids. Germline V gene data show CDR1 as SGHTA and CDR2 as FQGNSA. CDR3 loop: CASSSVGEGTEAFF. Based on the CDR3 plus reference TRBV7-2 and TRBJ1-1, the full variable domain is GAGVSQSPSNKVTEKGKDVELRCDPISGHTALYWYRQSLGQGLEFLIYFQGNSAPDKSGLPSDRFSAERTGGSVSTLTIQRTQQEDSAVYLCASSSVGEGTEAFFGQGTRLTVV.